This T cell receptor beta chain was found in a study of T cells after yellow fever vaccination. Study at large: SMART-Seq v4 Ultra Low Input served to prepare low-cell-number fractions.

The CDR3 runs 16 residues. Germline V gives CDR1 SGHKS, CDR2 YYEKEE (reference sequence). The ends were cut back, 4 bases at V and 6 bases at J, with 20 bases in the middle. Template-switching 5'RACE yielded the TCR cDNA; a universal primer site and UMIs were added in the process. TCRdb redid the calling of the 5' RACE reads with MiXCR, one entry per CDR3 protein. Seen here are roughly 350,000 distinct CDR3 sequences, about 4% observed once, and the top ten hold around 25%. The table lists this clonotype with many counts. The target antigen is unknown. Overall study findings and caveats: Secondary responses were weaker yet peaked faster, day 5 versus 15.

Sequencing was performed on PBMCs, taken 5 days after the yellow fever booster vaccination. The J gene is TRBJ1-5, the V gene TRBV5-5, with D possibly being TRBD1 (5 bases). This clonotype was obtained from a man between 18 and 29 years old who received the YFV17D yellow fever vaccine. CDR3 DNA: TGTGCCAGCAGCCGAAGCGTCGTCAGGGAAGGTCAGCCCCAGCATTTT. This codes for CASSRSVVREGQPQHF.